This paragraph covers one T cell receptor beta chain sequence. The antigen remains unidentified. TCRdb analysed the 5' RACE reads with MiXCR anew, one entry per CDR3 protein. The table has fewer than 650,000 distinct CDR3 sequences, 9.5% to 15% seen once. These data are taken from a study of CD8 T cells in ankylosing spondylitis. Study outcomes and limitations: Disease-linked clones displayed a CD8+ phenotype and appeared relatively rarely in peripheral blood. Characteristic of ankylosing spondylitis blood, it appeared, was a TCR beta motif comprising roughly eight highly homologous variants.

Germline loops: CDR1 LNHDA, CDR2 SQIVND (reference sequence). The CDR3 has 14 amino acids. With V trimmed by 0 bases and J by 3 bases, 2 bases remained unmatched. The chain has TRBV19 and TRBJ2-7, with 7 positions matching TRBD1. The clonotype originates from a male donor with ankylosing spondylitis. What was sequenced was blood, either unsorted or a sorted T cell fraction (not recorded which). For the CDR3, the DNA is TGTGCCAGTAGTATAGAACGACAGGGCTACGAGCAGTACGTC. Protein: CASSIERQGYEQYV.